This T cell receptor (beta chain) was recorded in a study of T cells in Graves' hyperthyroidism and ophthalmopathy. Whole-study results and caveats: The model identified upcoming ophthalmopathy a median around 6 months ahead of onset.

Amplification of TCR beta CDR3 regions used RNA as the template. During a first-round RT-PCR of the TCR CDR3, the HTBI primer set was used. TCRdb fed the multiplex PCR reads into MiXCR, producing one record per CDR3 protein. This table has a few hundred thousand distinct CDR3 sequences, roughly an eighth appearing once. Trimming stripped 11 bases from V and 3 bases from J, with 16 bases between. This CDR3 has 13 amino acids. Germline V gene sequence: CDR1 SNHLY, CDR2 FYNNEI. This clonotype was detected ten times or more. Its antigen is unknown. Among ophthalmopathy patients, the Clinical Activity Score reached at least 3, the NOSPECS grade reached at least 4, and duration remained under 3 months. Uncontrolled infection, other autoimmune disease, pregnancy and lactation each barred patients from inclusion. PBMCs were collected from a 10 ml volume of fresh peripheral blood.

This sequence originates from a woman aged 40-49 years with Graves' ophthalmopathy. The chain uses TRBV2 and TRBJ1-2; D call uncertain. Sequenced sample: blood. DNA of the CDR3: TGTGCCTCCAACCTGGGTGGCTACTATGGCTACACCTTC. Its protein is CASNLGGYYGYTF.